This T cell receptor (beta chain) originates from a study of cytomegalovirus exposure and HLA in healthy donors. Study in general: Early on, a data release was issued that held roughly 80 million unique TCRs from HLA-typed donors. Whole-study results and caveats: In a later analysis, HLA-C alleles had the fewest associated TCRs, DRB1 alleles the most.

Researchers ran the PCR with 60 Vbeta and 13 Jbeta primers. Repertoires were generated with immunoSEQ multiplex PCR, while TCRdb's copy carries only in-frame clones and drops some. The specimen's table records under 150,000 clones. With respect to this clone: Its antigen remains unidentified.

Trimming pared 10 bases from V and 2 bases from J, leaving 12 bases between. This CDR3 has 13 amino acids. Germline V lookup: CDR1 ENHRY, CDR2 SYGVKD. Sequencing used PBMCs. V and J are TRBV10-3 and TRBJ1-5; a possible D gene is TRBD1 (6 bases). This TCR was recovered from a man in his forties or fifties in good health and CMV-seronegative. The CDR3 sequence: CATQGKGNQPQHF. CDR3 nucleotide sequence: TGTGCCACTCAGGGGAAAGGCAATCAGCCCCAGCATTTT.